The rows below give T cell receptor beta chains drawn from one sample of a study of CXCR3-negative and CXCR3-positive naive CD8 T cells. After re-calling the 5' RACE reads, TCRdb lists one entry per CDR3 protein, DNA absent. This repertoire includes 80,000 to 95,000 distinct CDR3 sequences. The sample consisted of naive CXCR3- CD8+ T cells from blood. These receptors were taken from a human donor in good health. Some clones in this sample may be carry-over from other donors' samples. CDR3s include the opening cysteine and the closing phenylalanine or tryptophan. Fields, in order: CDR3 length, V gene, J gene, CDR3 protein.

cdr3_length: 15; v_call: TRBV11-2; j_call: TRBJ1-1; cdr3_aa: CASSLQQGMNTEAFF
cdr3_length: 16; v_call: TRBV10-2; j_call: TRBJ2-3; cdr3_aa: CASSEAGGRFTDTQYF
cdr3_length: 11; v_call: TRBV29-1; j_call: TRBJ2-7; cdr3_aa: CSKAPTHWGYF
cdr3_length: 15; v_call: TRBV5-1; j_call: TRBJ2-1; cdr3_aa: CASSLGGGSYNEQFF
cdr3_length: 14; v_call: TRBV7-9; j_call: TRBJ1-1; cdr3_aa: CASSGTALNTEAFF
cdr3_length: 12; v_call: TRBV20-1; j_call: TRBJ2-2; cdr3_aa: CSARDRGGELFF
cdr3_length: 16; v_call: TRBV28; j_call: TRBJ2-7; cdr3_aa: CASSETPFMGNDEQYF
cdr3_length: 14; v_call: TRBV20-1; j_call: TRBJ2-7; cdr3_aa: CSVNRDRVSYEQYF
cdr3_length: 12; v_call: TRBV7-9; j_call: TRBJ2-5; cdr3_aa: CASSRGLETQYF
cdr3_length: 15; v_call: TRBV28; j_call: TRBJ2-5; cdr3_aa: CASSFLWGYQETQYF
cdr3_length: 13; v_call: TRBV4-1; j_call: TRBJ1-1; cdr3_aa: CASSQGVNTEAFF
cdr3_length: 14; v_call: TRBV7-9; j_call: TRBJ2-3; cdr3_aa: CASTLAGDTDTQYF
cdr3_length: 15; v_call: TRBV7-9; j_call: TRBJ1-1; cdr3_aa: CASSLGDRGHTEAFF
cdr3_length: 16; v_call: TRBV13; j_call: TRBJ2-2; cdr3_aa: CASSIPTSGRRRELFF
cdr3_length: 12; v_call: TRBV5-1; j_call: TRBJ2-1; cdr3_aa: CASSWTGDEQFF
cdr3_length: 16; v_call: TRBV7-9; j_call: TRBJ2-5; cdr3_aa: CASSQESRLPQETQYF
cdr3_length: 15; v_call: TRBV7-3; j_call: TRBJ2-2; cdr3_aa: CASSPGQPGAGELFF
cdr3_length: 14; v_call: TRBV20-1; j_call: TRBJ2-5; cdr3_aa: CSARDMKGQETQYF
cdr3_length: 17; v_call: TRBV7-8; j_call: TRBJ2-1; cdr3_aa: CASSDPDSPSSYNEQFF
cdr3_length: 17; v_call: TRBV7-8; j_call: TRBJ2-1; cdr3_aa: CASSLYSWRQGYNEQFF
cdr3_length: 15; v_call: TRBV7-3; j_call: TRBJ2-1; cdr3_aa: CASSSTSGGRDEQFF
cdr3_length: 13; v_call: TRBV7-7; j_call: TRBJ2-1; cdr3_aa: CASSLRGSNEQFF
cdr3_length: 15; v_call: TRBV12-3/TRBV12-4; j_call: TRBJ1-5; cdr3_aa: CASSSTTGGNQLQHF
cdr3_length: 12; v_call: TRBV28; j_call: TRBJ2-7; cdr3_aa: CASLSVGQEQYF
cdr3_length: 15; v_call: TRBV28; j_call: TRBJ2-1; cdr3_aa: CASSAPSVAYNEQFF
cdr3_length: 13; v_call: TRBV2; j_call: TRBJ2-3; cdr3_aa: CAILAGGPDTQYF
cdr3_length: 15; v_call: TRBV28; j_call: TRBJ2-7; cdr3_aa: CASSLNSGGTYEQYF
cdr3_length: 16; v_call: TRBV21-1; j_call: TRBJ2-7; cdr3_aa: CASSKGGTGGSYEQYF
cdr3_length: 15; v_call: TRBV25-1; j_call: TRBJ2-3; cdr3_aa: CASSEPLAGAATQYF
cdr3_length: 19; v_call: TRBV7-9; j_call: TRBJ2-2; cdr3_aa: CASSSTMSTSGPNTGELFF
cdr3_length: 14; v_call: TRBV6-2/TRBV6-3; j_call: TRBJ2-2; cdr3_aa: CASTLRTGTGELFF
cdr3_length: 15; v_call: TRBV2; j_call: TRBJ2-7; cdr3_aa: CASSEGRGYDYEQYF
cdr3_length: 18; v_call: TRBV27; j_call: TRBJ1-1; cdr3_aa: CASSLQGGGQTLNTEAFF
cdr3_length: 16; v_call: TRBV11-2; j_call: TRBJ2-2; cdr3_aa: CASSLGPQGPPGELFF
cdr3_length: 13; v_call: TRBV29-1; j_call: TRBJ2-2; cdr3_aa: CSPRDTFTGELFF
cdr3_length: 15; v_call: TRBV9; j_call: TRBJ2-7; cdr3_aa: CASSVDWAASYEQYF
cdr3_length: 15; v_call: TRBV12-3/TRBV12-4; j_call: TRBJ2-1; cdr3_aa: CASSHNSGGRDEQFF
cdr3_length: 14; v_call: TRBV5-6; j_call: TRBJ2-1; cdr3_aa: CASSFGTSNNEQFF
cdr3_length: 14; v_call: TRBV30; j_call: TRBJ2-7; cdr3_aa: CAWRPGQSQGEQYF
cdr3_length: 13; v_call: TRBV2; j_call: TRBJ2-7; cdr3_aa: CASILAGGYEQYF
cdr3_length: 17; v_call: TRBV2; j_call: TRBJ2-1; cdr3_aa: CASRNLGPGLPDNEQFF
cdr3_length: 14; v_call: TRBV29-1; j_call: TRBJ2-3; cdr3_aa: CSSEGAGVTDTQYF
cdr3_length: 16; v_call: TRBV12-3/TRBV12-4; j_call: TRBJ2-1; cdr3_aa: CASSKYRQSSYNEQFF
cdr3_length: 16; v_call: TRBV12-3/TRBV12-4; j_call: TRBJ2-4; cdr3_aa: CASRPGTGKAKNIQYF
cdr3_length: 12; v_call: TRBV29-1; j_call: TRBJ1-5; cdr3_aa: CSVAEGNQPQHF
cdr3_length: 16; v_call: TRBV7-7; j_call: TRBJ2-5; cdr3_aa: CASSVGSGGHQETQYF
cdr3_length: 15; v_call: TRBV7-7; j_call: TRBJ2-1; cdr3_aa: CASSLTDRGYNEQFF
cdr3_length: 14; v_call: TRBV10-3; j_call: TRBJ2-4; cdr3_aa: CAISAGELKNIQYF
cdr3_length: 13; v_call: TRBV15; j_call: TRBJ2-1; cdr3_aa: CATSTSSYNEQFF
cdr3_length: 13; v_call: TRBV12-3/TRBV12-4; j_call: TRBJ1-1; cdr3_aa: CASSFGTNTEAFF
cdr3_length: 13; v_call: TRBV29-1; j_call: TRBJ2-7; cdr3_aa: CSAGGGSSYEQYF
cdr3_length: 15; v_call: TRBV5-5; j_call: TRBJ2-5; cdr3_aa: CASSLSWDIYYEQYF
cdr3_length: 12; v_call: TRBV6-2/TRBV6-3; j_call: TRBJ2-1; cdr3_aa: CASSYPPLEQFF
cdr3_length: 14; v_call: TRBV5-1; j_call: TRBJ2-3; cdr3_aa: CASSTGSWPDTQYF
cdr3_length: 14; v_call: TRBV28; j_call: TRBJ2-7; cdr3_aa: CASSVSGTLYEQYF
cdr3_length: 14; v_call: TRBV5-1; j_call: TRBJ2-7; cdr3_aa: CASSFDRGSYEQYF
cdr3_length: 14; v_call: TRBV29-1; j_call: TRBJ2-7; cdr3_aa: CSVSRTSGGGEQYF
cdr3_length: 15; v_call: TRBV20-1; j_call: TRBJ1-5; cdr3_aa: CSASRVQGSNQPQHF
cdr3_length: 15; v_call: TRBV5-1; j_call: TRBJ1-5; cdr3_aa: CASSLTGGGNQPQHF
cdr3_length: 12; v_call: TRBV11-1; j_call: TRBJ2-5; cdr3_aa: CASSQDWGTQYF